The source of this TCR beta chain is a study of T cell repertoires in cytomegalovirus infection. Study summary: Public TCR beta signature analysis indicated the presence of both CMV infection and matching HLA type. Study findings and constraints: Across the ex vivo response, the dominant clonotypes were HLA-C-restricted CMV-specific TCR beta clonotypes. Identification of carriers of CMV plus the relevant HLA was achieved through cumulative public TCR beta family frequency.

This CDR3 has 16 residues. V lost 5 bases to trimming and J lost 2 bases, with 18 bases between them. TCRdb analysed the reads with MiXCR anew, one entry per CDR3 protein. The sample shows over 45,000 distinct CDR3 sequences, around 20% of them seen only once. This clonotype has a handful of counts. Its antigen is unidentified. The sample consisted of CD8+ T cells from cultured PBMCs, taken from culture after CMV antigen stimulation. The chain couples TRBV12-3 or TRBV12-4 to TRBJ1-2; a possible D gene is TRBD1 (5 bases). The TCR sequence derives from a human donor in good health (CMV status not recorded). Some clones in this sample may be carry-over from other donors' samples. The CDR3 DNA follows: TGTGCCAGCAGTAGGGACGGCTCGTTTCGAAACTATGGCTACACCTTC. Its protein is CASSRDGSFRNYGYTF.